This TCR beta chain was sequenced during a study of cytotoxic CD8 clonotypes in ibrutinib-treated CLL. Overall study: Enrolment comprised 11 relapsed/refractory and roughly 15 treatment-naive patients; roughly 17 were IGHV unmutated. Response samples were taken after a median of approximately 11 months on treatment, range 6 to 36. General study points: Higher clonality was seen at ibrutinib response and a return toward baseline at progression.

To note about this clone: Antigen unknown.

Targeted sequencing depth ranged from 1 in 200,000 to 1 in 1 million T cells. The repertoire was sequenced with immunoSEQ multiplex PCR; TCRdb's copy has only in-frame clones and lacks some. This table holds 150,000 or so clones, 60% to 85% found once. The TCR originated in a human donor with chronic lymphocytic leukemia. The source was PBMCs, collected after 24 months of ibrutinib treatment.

CDR3 residues: CASRLGQGGGNTIYF. CDR3 nucleotide sequence: TGTGCCAGCAGGTTGGGGCAAGGTGGTGGAAACACCATATATTTT. V gene TRBV7-9 combines with J gene TRBJ1-3; D might be TRBD1 (5 bases). The CDR3 covers 15 residues. Looked up from germline, CDR1 is SEHNR and CDR2 is FQNEAQ (reference sequence). The V end was cut by 6 bases, the J end by 3 bases, with 15 bases between.